This paragraph reports one TCR beta chain. Its antigen is currently unknown. Assay used: immunoSEQ multiplex PCR; TCRdb lists only in-frame clones, some missing. The sample contains approximately 200,000 clones, over 60% of which appear only once. Germline V CDR1 and CDR2: SEHNR, FQNEAQ (reference sequence). The CDR3 is 11 residues long. The V gene lost 7 bases and the J gene lost 7 bases, with 10 bases spanning the gap. The entry originates in a study of cytotoxic CD8 clonotypes in ibrutinib-treated CLL. Study-level information: Partial responses totalled 24 and complete responses 2; after median 68 months, about 14 remained remitted and about 12 progressed. Findings and limits, study-wide: Rising at ibrutinib response, clonality subsequently fell back toward baseline at progression. Exceeding age-matched healthy donors, baseline clonality also tracked the counts of circulating CD8+ T cells. Public clonotypes, found uncommonly, either contracted or stayed stable on treatment.

This TCR was sampled from a human donor with chronic lymphocytic leukemia. Source: PBMCs, taken after 24 months of ibrutinib treatment. This chain uses TRBV7-9 with TRBJ1-2; D perhaps matches TRBD1 (5 bases). The CDR3 nucleotides are TGTGCCAGCATCTCGGGGGGTGGCTACACCTTC. This encodes CASISGGGYTF.